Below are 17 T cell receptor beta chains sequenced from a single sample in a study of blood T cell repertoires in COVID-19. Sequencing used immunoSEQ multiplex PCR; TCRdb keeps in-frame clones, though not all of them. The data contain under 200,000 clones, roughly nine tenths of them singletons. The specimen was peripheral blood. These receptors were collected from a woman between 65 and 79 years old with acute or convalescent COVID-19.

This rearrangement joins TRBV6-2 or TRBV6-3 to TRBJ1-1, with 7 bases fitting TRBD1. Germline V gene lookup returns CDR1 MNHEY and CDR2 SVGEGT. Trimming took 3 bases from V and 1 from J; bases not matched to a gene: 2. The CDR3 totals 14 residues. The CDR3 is CASSYEGANTEAFF. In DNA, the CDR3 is TGTGCCAGCAGTTATGAGGGGGCGAACACTGAAGCTTTCTTT.

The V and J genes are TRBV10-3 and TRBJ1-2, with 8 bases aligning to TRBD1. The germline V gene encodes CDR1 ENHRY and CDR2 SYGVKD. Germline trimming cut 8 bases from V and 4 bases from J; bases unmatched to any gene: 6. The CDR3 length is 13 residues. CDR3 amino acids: CAIGLGTGYGYTF. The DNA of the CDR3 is TGTGCCATCGGGTTGGGGACAGGCTATGGCTACACCTTC.

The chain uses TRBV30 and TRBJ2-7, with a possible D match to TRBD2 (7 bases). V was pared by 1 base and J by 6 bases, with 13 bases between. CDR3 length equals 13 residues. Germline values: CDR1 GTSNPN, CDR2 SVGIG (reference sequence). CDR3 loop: CAWSGGGPSEQYF. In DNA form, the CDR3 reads TGTGCCTGGAGTGGGGGGGGGCCCTCCGAGCAGTACTTC.

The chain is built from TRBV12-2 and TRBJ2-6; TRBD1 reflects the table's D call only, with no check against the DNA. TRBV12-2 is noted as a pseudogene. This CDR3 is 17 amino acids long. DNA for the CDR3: TGTGCAAGTCGCTTGGACAGCGAAGGGTCTGGGGCCAACGTCCTGACTTTC. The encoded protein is CASRLDSEGSGANVLTF.

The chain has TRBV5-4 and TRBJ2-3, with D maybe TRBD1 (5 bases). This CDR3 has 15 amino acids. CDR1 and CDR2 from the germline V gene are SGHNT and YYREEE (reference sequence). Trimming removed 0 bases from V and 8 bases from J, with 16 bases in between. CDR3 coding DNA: TGTGCCAGCAGCTTGGAGGCCCTCAGGGCCAGTACGCAGTATTTT. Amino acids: CASSLEALRASTQYF.

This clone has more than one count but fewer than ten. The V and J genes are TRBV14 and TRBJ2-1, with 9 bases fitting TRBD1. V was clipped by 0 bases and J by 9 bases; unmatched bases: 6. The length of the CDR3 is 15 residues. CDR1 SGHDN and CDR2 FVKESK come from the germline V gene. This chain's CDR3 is CASSQELQGAGEQFF. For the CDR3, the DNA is TGTGCCAGCAGCCAAGAGTTACAGGGGGCGGGTGAGCAGTTCTTC.

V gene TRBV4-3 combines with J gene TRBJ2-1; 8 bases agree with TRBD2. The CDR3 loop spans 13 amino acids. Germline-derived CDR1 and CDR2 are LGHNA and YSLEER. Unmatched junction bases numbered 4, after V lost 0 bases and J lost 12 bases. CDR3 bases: TGCGCCAGCAGCCAAGATCGGGAGGGGTCGCAGTTCTTC. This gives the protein CASSQDREGSQFF.

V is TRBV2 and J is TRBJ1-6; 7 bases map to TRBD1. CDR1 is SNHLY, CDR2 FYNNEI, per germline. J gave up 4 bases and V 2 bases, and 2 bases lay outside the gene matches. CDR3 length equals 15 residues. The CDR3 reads CASSESGGYNSPLHF. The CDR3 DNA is TGTGCCAGCAGTGAATCAGGGGGGTATAATTCACCCCTCCACTTT.

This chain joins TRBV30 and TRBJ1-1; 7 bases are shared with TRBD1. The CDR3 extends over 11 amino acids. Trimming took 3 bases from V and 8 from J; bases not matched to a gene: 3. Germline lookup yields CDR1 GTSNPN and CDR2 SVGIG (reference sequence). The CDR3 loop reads CAWSRGEEAFF. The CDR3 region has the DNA TGTGCCTGGAGCAGGGGGGAAGAAGCTTTCTTT.

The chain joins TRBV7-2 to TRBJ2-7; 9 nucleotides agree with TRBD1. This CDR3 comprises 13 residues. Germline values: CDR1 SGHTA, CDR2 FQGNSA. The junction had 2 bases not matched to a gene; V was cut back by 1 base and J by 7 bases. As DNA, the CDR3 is TGTGCCAGCAGCTTAGGGACAGGGGCAGAGCAGTACTTC. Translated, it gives CASSLGTGAEQYF.

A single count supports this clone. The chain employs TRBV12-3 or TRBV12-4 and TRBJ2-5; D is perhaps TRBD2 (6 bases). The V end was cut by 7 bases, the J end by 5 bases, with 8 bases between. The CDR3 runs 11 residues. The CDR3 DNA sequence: TGTGCCAGCACCGGGACTGAGACCCAGTACTTC. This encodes CASTGTETQYF.

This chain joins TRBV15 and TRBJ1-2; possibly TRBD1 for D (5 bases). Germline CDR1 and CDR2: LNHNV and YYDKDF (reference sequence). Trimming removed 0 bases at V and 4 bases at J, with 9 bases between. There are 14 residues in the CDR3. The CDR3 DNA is TGTGCCACCAGCAGAGACAGGGAAATCTATGGCTACACCTTC. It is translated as CATSRDREIYGYTF.

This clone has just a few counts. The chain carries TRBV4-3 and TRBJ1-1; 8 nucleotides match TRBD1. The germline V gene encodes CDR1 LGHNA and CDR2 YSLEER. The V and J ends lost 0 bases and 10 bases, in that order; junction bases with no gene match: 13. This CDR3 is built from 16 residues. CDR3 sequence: CASSQDGQGARLAAFF. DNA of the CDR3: TGCGCCAGCAGCCAAGATGGGCAGGGGGCGCGGCTGGCAGCTTTCTTT.

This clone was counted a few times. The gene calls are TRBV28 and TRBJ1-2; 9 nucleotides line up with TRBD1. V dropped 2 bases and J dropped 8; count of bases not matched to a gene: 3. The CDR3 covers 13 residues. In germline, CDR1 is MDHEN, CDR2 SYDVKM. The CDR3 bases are TGTGCCAGCAGTTTAAGGGACAGGGACGGCTACACCTTC. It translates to CASSLRDRDGYTF.

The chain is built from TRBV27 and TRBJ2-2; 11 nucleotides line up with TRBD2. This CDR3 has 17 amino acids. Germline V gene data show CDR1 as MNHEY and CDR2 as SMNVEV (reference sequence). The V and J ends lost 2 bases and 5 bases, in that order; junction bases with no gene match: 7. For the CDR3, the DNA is TGTGCCAGCAGTTTAATAGCGGGAGGGCCGGGAACCGGGGAGCTGTTTTTT. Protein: CASSLIAGGPGTGELFF.

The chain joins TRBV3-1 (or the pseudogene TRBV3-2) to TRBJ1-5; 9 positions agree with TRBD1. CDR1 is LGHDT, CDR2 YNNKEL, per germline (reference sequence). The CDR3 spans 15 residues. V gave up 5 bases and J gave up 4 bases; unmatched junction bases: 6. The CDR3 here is CASSAGTGSNQPQHF. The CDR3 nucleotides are TGTGCCAGCAGCGCCGGGACAGGGAGTAATCAGCCCCAGCATTTT.

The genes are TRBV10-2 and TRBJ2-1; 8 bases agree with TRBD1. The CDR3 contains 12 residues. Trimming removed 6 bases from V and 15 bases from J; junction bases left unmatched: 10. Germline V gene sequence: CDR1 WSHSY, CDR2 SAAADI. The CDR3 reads CASRPDRGRGFF. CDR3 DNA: TGCGCCAGCAGACCAGACAGGGGACGAGGGTTCTTC.